These T cell receptor beta chains were read from a single sample in a study of technical replicates of blood from several donors. Clones were sequenced by immunoSEQ multiplex PCR, and TCRdb holds only the in-frame ones, with some missing. The sample records tens of thousands of clones, roughly 94% being singletons. Sequencing used T cells isolated from PBMCs. These receptors were collected from a human donor in good health. CDR3s include the opening cysteine and the closing phenylalanine or tryptophan. D genes are given only for firm matches. The size entry is marked missing in some rows and otherwise reads once, few, many or a size class.

D gene	J gene	clone size	V gene	CDR3 protein	CDR3 DNA
.	TRBJ2-1	.	TRBV10-3	CAAGGTPSSYNEQFF	TGTGCCGCAGGAGGGACTCCAAGCTCCTACAATGAGCAGTTCTTC
.	TRBJ2-7	.	TRBV6-6	CASSEQIALYF	TGTGCCAGCAGTGAACAGATCGCGTTGTACTTC
.	TRBJ2-2	.	TRBV5-1	CASSSRNTGELFF	TGCGCCAGCAGCTCTAGGAACACCGGGGAGCTGTTTTTT
TRBD1	TRBJ2-5	few	TRBV9	CASSVAQGAGETQYF	TGTGCCAGCAGCGTGGCCCAGGGGGCAGGGGAGACCCAGTACTTC
.	TRBJ2-7	.	TRBV27	CASRRLFWYF	TGTGCCAGCAGGCGGCTCTTTTGGTACTTC
TRBD1	TRBJ1-2	.	TRBV6-1	CASSGARDRDGYTF	TGTGCCAGCAGTGGGGCCCGGGACAGGGACGGCTACACCTTC
.	TRBJ1-4	.	TRBV11-1	CASSPGITNEKLFF	TGTGCCAGCAGCCCAGGGATTACTAATGAAAAACTGTTTTTT
.	TRBJ1-2	.	TRBV5-1	CASSLGDLGYGYTF	TGCGCCAGCAGCTTAGGGGATCTAGGCTATGGCTACACCTTC
TRBD2	TRBJ2-1	.	TRBV29-1	CSVDGTKSPSGRSEQFF	TGCAGCGTTGACGGCACCAAATCCCCTAGCGGGAGGAGTGAGCAGTTCTTC
.	TRBJ1-2	.	TRBV6-5	CASSYTTGWSYTF	TGTGCCAGCAGTTACACCACAGGTTGGAGCTACACCTTC
TRBD1	TRBJ1-1	few	TRBV25-1	CASSTGAKASF	TGTGCCAGCAGTACAGGGGCAAAGGCTTCCTTT
TRBD1	TRBJ2-7	.	TRBV9	CASSVGTGNNEQYF	TGTGCCAGCAGCGTAGGGACAGGGAATAACGAGCAGTACTTC
.	TRBJ1-1	.	TRBV7-8	CASSTAGVNTEAFF	TGTGCCAGCAGCACCGCGGGGGTGAACACTGAAGCTTTCTTT
.	TRBJ1-1	.	TRBV27	CASSYLGGRDTEAFF	TGTGCCAGCAGTTACCTAGGTGGCAGGGACACTGAAGCTTTCTTT
.	TRBJ2-5	.	TRBV5-6	CASSLLRGGETQYF	TGTGCCAGCAGCCTTCTTAGGGGAGGAGAGACCCAGTACTTC
.	TRBJ1-4	once	TRBV4-1	CASSQDSYGAEKLFF	TGCGCCAGCAGCCAAGACTCCTATGGGGCTGAAAAACTGTTTTTT
.	TRBJ2-7	few	TRBV27	CASSPESSYEQYF	TGTGCCAGCAGTCCTGAGAGCTCCTACGAGCAGTACTTC
TRBD2	TRBJ2-1	.	TRBV10-2	CASSESLSGSFDNEQFF	TGCGCCAGCAGTGAGTCCCTTAGCGGGAGTTTCGACAATGAGCAGTTCTTC
TRBD1	TRBJ1-3	.	TRBV18	CASSRRTGNPPFVGNTIYF	TGTGCCAGCTCTCGACGGACAGGGAATCCTCCGTTTGTTGGAAACACCATATATTTT
TRBD2	TRBJ2-1	.	TRBV5-6	CAGLNRLAGGDEQFF	TGTGCCGGCCTGAATAGGCTAGCGGGAGGGGATGAGCAGTTCTTC
.	TRBJ2-3	.	TRBV18	CAGTGTDTQYF	TGTGCCGGAACAGGGACGGATACGCAGTATTTT
.	TRBJ2-7	.	TRBV5-4	CASSVDSNSYEQYF	TGTGCCAGCAGCGTGGACAGTAACTCCTACGAGCAGTACTTC
.	TRBJ2-7	.	TRBV9	CASSAGFTGSSYEQYF	TGTGCCAGCAGCGCCGGTTTCACAGGGAGCTCCTACGAGCAGTACTTC
TRBD1	TRBJ1-2	.	TRBV27	CASSYSGTGVAPYGYTF	TGTGCCAGCAGTTACTCCGGGACAGGGGTCGCCCCCTATGGCTACACCTTC
TRBD1	TRBJ2-3	.	TRBV28	CASSSPGTAFSTDTQYF	TGTGCCAGCAGTTCCCCCGGGACAGCCTTTAGCACAGATACGCAGTATTTT
TRBD2	TRBJ2-3	.	TRBV5-1	CASSLYSSGGALDTQYF	TGCGCCAGCAGCTTGTATTCTAGCGGGGGGGCGTTAGATACGCAGTATTTT
.	TRBJ2-3	.	TRBV27	CASTGGSWSDTQYF	TGTGCCAGCACAGGAGGAAGTTGGTCAGATACGCAGTATTTT
.	TRBJ2-5	.	TRBV10-3	CAIKSQLVPQETQYF	TGTGCCATAAAATCCCAACTAGTCCCCCAAGAGACCCAGTACTTC
TRBD2	TRBJ2-7	.	TRBV11-2	CASSLRQTGGEYF	TGTGCCAGCAGCTTACGACAGACGGGGGGGGAGTACTTC
TRBD2	TRBJ2-1	.	TRBV6-5	CASSSGTSVEQFF	TGTGCCAGCAGTTCCGGGACTAGCGTCGAGCAGTTCTTC
TRBD1	TRBJ1-2	.	TRBV28	CASTLSDFLPGTGGNGYTF	TGTGCCAGCACCCTTAGCGACTTCCTCCCAGGGACAGGGGGAAATGGCTACACCTTC
.	TRBJ2-1	.	TRBV15	CATSTRALAQEYNEQFF	TGTGCCACCAGCACGAGAGCGTTGGCGCAAGAATACAATGAGCAGTTCTTC
.	TRBJ2-7	.	TRBV6-6	CASRPPGDSYEQYF	TGTGCCAGCAGACCTCCGGGGGACTCCTACGAGCAGTACTTC
.	TRBJ2-1	.	TRBV9	CASTTGQSSYNEQFF	TGTGCCAGCACGACAGGACAATCGAGCTACAATGAGCAGTTCTTC
.	TRBJ2-7	.	TRBV15	CATSRDTGTRKYEQYF	TGTGCCACCAGCAGGGACACCGGGACAAGAAAGTACGAGCAGTACTTC
TRBD2	TRBJ2-7	.	TRBV6-1	CASSEMITSGDRDYEQYF	TGTGCCAGCAGTGAAATGATAACTAGCGGAGATCGGGATTACGAGCAGTACTTC
.	TRBJ2-4	.	TRBV11-2	CASSLEVYVGGIQYF	TGTGCCAGCAGCTTAGAGGTCTACGTAGGGGGCATTCAGTACTTC
TRBD1	TRBJ2-1	.	TRBV29-1	CSVVVRDRDYNEQFF	TGCAGCGTTGTCGTGAGGGACAGAGATTACAATGAGCAGTTCTTC
TRBD1	TRBJ2-7	.	TRBV10-1	CASSRDSSSYEQYF	TGCGCCAGTAGCCGGGACAGCAGCTCCTACGAGCAGTACTTC
.	TRBJ1-2	.	TRBV5-1	CASSSSPGLDYGYTF	TGCGCCAGCAGCTCCTCTCCCGGTTTGGACTATGGCTACACCTTC
.	TRBJ2-2	.	TRBV19	CATVRGLTGELFF	TGTGCCACCGTGCGGGGGCTCACCGGGGAGCTGTTTTTT
.	TRBJ2-7	.	TRBV5-1	CASSFGPGMTYEQYF	TGCGCCAGCAGTTTTGGGCCAGGAATGACCTACGAGCAGTACTTC
TRBD1	TRBJ2-2	.	TRBV6-1	CASSRDRANTGELFF	TGTGCCAGCAGTCGGGACAGGGCGAACACCGGGGAGCTGTTTTTT
TRBD1	TRBJ1-2	.	TRBV5-6	CASSLALNRGDGYTF	TGTGCCAGCAGCTTGGCCTTAAACAGGGGGGATGGCTACACCTTC
.	TRBJ1-1	.	TRBV2	CASIGAADTEAFF	TGTGCCAGCATTGGCGCGGCCGACACTGAAGCTTTCTTT
.	TRBJ1-5	.	TRBV2	CASSRQSSSQPQHF	TGTGCCAGCAGTAGACAGTCCTCAAGCCAGCCCCAGCATTTT
.	TRBJ1-6	.	TRBV5-1	CASSLRTESSYNSPLHF	TGCGCCAGCAGCTTAAGAACAGAGAGCTCCTATAATTCACCCCTCCACTTT